This T cell receptor (beta chain) was obtained from a study of OX40 agonist ivuxolimab in advanced cancers. Trimming took off 7 bases at V and 5 bases at J, with 15 bases between the two ends. This CDR3 spans 14 amino acids. The germline CDR1 and CDR2 sequences are LNHDA and SQIVND (reference sequence). Clones were read by immunoSEQ multiplex PCR, and TCRdb kept only the in-frame ones, dropping some. The table lists fewer than 80,000 clones, approximately 85% of them singletons. This clone was counted a single time. The TCR was taken from an adult with an advanced solid tumor such as melanoma, head and neck, liver or kidney cancer. The material sequenced was CD4+ or CD8+ T cells sorted from blood, taken in a trial of the OX40 agonist ivuxolimab. V gene TRBV19 combines with J gene TRBJ1-5, with a tentative D call TRBD1 (6 bases). The CDR3 sequence: CASTAGADHQPQHF. The CDR3 nucleotides read TGTGCCAGTACAGCGGGGGCAGATCATCAGCCCCAGCATTTT.